The present T cell receptor beta chain was sequenced within a study of T cell changes during pregnancy in multiple sclerosis. Assay used: immunoSEQ multiplex PCR; TCRdb lists only in-frame clones, some missing. Here the sample spans approximately 100,000 clones, more than 90% being singletons. This CDR3 is built from 19 residues. The specimen comprised peripheral blood, sampled in the second trimester of pregnancy. V usage is TRBV12-1 and J usage is TRBJ2-1; the table names TRBD2, a call not compared with the DNA. TRBV12-1 is assigned pseudogene status. The receptor was derived from a female donor with multiple sclerosis, enrolled in a pregnancy study. In DNA form, the CDR3 reads TGTGCCAGCAGCTTTCTTTGTGACCTAGGCGGGAGCTCCTACAATGAGCAGTTCTTC. This sequence encodes CASSFLCDLGGSSYNEQFF.